This entry lists 27 T cell receptor beta chains sequenced from one sample in a study of CD8 T cells in ankylosing spondylitis. Study-wide findings and caveats: What seemed typical of ankylosing spondylitis blood was a TCR beta motif built from 7 or 8 highly homologous variants.

These receptors' targets are unknown. TCRdb analysed the 5' RACE reads with MiXCR anew, one entry per CDR3 protein. The sample gives around 490,000 distinct CDR3 sequences, approximately 5.3% of which show up once; roughly 3.5% is in the top ten. Sequences were obtained from blood, either unsorted or a sorted T cell fraction (not recorded which). These receptors were collected from a male donor with ankylosing spondylitis.

This clonotype was seen repeatedly, ten times or more. The gene calls are TRBV11-2 and TRBJ2-7; 7 nucleotides line up with TRBD1. The CDR3 runs 15 residues. CDR1 and CDR2 (germline): SGHAT, FQNNGV. With 2 bases clipped from V and 3 bases from J, the junction kept 7 bases outside the gene matches. CDR3 region: CASSLYAQGSYEQYF. DNA for the CDR3: TGTGCCAGCAGCTTATATGCACAGGGGAGCTACGAGCAGTACTTC.

The V and J genes are TRBV7-9 and TRBJ2-7, with 7 bases matching TRBD1. Germline trimming cut 5 bases from V and 3 bases from J; bases unmatched to any gene: 10. Germline CDR1 reads SEHNR; CDR2 reads FQNEAQ (reference sequence). There are 15 residues in the CDR3. CDR3 loop: CASSRRGDSDYEQYF. CDR3 bases: TGTGCCAGCAGCCGAAGAGGGGACAGTGACTACGAGCAGTACTTC.

This clonotype was counted many times. The V gene is TRBV9, the J gene TRBJ2-3, with 7 nucleotides matching TRBD2. Looked up from germline, CDR1 is SGDLS and CDR2 is YYNGEE. This CDR3 has 14 residues. Trimming removed 0 bases from V and 10 bases from J; junction bases left unmatched: 8. CDR3 residues: CASSVASGAGAQYF. The CDR3 nucleotides are TGTGCCAGCAGCGTAGCATCTGGGGCGGGAGCGCAGTATTTT.

This clonotype has at least ten counts. The chain joins TRBV15 to TRBJ1-1, with a possible D match to TRBD1 (6 bases). From germline, CDR1 is LNHNV and CDR2 YYDKDF (reference sequence). This CDR3 has 12 amino acids. Trimming stripped 3 bases from V and 4 bases from J, with 6 bases between. The CDR3 region has the DNA TGTGCCACCAGCAGCAGGGGCACTGAAGCTTTCTTT. It specifies CATSSRGTEAFF.

This clonotype was recorded at least ten times. This chain links TRBV28 with TRBJ1-5; TRBD1 matches 8 bases. Unmatched junction bases numbered 14, after V lost 5 bases and J lost 5 bases. This CDR3 contains 17 residues. The germline V gene has CDR1 MDHEN and CDR2 SYDVKM. The CDR3 spells CASSLQGVMQFYQPQHF. In nucleotides, the CDR3 is TGTGCCAGCAGTCTACAGGGGGTCATGCAATTTTATCAGCCCCAGCATTTT.

There are a few counts of this clonotype. The chain has TRBV24-1 and TRBJ2-1, with TRBD2 identical over 12 bases. This CDR3 contains 17 residues. The V gene end was trimmed by 3 bases and the J gene end by 10 bases; junction bases not matched to a gene: 12. Germline CDR1 reads KGHDR; CDR2 reads SFDVKD. The CDR3 loop reads CATSDPWSSGREGEQFF. As DNA, the CDR3 is TGTGCCACCAGTGATCCATGGTCTAGCGGGAGGGAAGGGGAGCAGTTCTTC.

In its sample, this clonotype was seen many times. The chain uses TRBV7-9 and TRBJ2-7; D possibly matches TRBD1 or TRBD2 (5 bases each). The CDR3 is 13 residues long. Trimming shortened V by 7 bases and J by 3 bases, and 13 bases separated the two germline ends. Germline values: CDR1 SEHNR, CDR2 FQNEAQ (reference sequence). CDR3 coding DNA: TGTGCCAGCAACCCCGGGACCTTCTACGAGCAGTACTTC. The encoded protein is CASNPGTFYEQYF.

A word on this clonotype: Possible read error: a much larger clone is one base away. This sequence joins TRBV5-6 and TRBJ2-7; D is undetermined. The CDR3 is 13 amino acids. Germline V gene data show CDR1 as SGHDT and CDR2 as YYEEEE. CDR3 sequence reads: CASSLGFGVEKYF. CDR3 DNA: TGTGCCAGCAGCTTGGGCTTTGGGGTCGAGAAGTACTTC. Based on the CDR3 plus reference TRBV5-6 and TRBJ2-7, the full variable domain is DAGVTQSPTHLIKTRGQQVTLRCSPKSGHDTVSWYQQALGQGPQFIFQYYEEEERQRGNFPDRFSGHQFPNYSSELNVNALLLGDSALYLCASSLGFGVEKYFGPGTRLTVT.

The table lists this clonotype with many counts. The rearrangement joins TRBV5-1 to TRBJ1-1; D remains ambiguous. Trimming cost V 1 base and J 0 bases, with 7 bases left between them. The CDR3 sequence is 14 residues long. Germline V CDR1 and CDR2: SGHRS, YFSETQ. As DNA, the CDR3 is TGCGCCAGCAGCTTGATAGAGATGAACACTGAAGCTTTCTTT. This encodes CASSLIEMNTEAFF.

There are many counts of this clonotype. Written as DNA, the CDR3 is TGTGCCAGCAGCTTACGGAGGGACTCCTATGGCTACACCTTC. Encoded protein: CASSLRRDSYGYTF. This sequence joins TRBV7-3 and TRBJ1-2, with D perhaps TRBD1 (5 bases). V lost 2 bases to trimming and J lost 4 bases, with 11 bases between them. CDR3 length equals 14 residues. Germline V gene lookup returns CDR1 SGHTA and CDR2 FQGTGA.

This clonotype was seen repeatedly, ten times or more. The chain combines TRBV4-1 with TRBJ2-1; 9 nucleotides line up with TRBD2. The CDR3 is 21 amino acids. CDR1 and CDR2 (germline): MGHRA, YSYEKL. The V and J ends lost 0 bases and 0 bases, in that order; junction bases with no gene match: 15. This CDR3 reads CASSQDISGGTYLSSYNEQFF. CDR3 sequence (DNA): TGCGCCAGCAGCCAAGATATAAGCGGGGGGACCTACTTGAGCTCCTACAATGAGCAGTTCTTC.

The table lists this clonotype with a few counts. V is TRBV5-4 and J is TRBJ2-1; D tentatively reads TRBD1 or TRBD2 (5 bases each). The germline V gene has CDR1 SGHNT and CDR2 YYREEE (reference sequence). Trimming cost V 5 bases and J 5 bases, with 17 bases left between them. This CDR3 is built from 15 residues. For the CDR3, the DNA is TGTGCCAGCAGGCGGGTGGGGCGAACCGACAATGAGCAGTTCTTC. This gives the protein CASRRVGRTDNEQFF.

This clonotype was picked up many times. V is TRBV6-2 or TRBV6-3 and J is TRBJ2-7; D is ambiguous. Trimming left V 8 bases short and J 3 bases short, with 8 bases between. The CDR3 consists of 11 residues. Germline V CDR1 and CDR2: MNHEY, SVGEGT. The CDR3 DNA reads as TGTGCCAGCTCAAGGGTCTACGAGCAGTACTTC. This encodes CASSRVYEQYF.

This clonotype was observed many times. The CDR3 DNA is TGTGCCAGCAGCTTCCAGGCAGGGGAGGTCCACGAGCAGTACTTC. Its translation: CASSFQAGEVHEQYF. The chain has TRBV7-9 and TRBJ2-7, with D possibly called TRBD1 or TRBD2 (6 bases each). There are 15 residues in the CDR3. The germline CDR1 and CDR2 sequences are SEHNR and FQNEAQ (reference sequence). V dropped 3 bases and J dropped 5 bases, with 17 bases sitting between them.

This clonotype turned up a few times. The chain recombines TRBV28 with TRBJ2-1; 9 bases fit TRBD1. CDR1 and CDR2 (germline): MDHEN, SYDVKM. The V segment lost 6 bases and the J segment 7 bases; nucleotides outside the gene matches: 10. There are 15 residues in the CDR3. CDR3 sequence (DNA): TGTGCCAGCAGAGCGACCGGGACAGGGAGGAATGAGCAGTTCTTC. Translated, it gives CASRATGTGRNEQFF. The whole variable domain, remainder taken from reference TRBV28 and TRBJ2-1, is DVKVTQSSRYLVKRTGEKVFLECVQDMDHENMFWYRQDPGLGLRLIYFSYDVKMKEKGDIPEGYSVSREKKERFSLILESASTNQTSMYLCASRATGTGRNEQFFGPGTRLTVL.

This rearrangement joins TRBV2 to TRBJ2-3; either TRBD1 or TRBD2 may fit D (7 bases each). Trimming left V 6 bases short and J 2 bases short, with 12 bases between. Germline V gene sequence: CDR1 SNHLY, CDR2 FYNNEI. CDR3 length: 14 residues. The CDR3 nucleotides are TGTGCCAGCAGGCAGGGGGGGAACACAGATACGCAGTATTTT. Encoded protein: CASRQGGNTDTQYF.

This clonotype occurred many times. The V call is TRBV5-1, the J call TRBJ1-1; D is ambiguous. The CDR3 extends over 13 amino acids. The germline V gene encodes CDR1 SGHRS and CDR2 YFSETQ. V gave up 2 bases and J gave up 10 bases, with 15 bases separating them. The DNA of the CDR3 is TGCGCCAGCAGCTTCGACGTTTCTTGGGGAGCTTTCTTT. This sequence encodes CASSFDVSWGAFF.

This clonotype was observed many times. The chain carries TRBV12-3 or TRBV12-4 and TRBJ2-7; 7 positions match TRBD1. V shed 6 bases, J shed 2 bases, and the junction held 4 bases outside the gene matches. This CDR3 spans 13 amino acids. CDR3 protein: CASRGTAAYEQYF. Here the CDR3 DNA reads TGTGCCAGCAGAGGGACAGCCGCCTACGAGCAGTACTTC.

This clonotype was counted at least ten times. This chain connects TRBV20-1 to TRBJ2-7, with D perhaps TRBD1 (6 bases). The CDR3 covers 13 residues. Per germline, CDR1 DFQATT and CDR2 SNEGSKA (reference sequence). V was cut by 0 bases and J by 5 bases, with 11 bases left in between. CDR3 DNA sequence: TGCAGTGCTAGAGATGGGACAAGCGACGAGCAGTACTTC. Its protein is CSARDGTSDEQYF.

Ten or more counts support this clonotype. The chain combines TRBV20-1 with TRBJ2-1, with unresolved D. V was clipped by 3 bases and J by 9 bases, with 21 bases between them. CDR3 size: 15 residues. Germline assignment: CDR1 DFQATT and CDR2 SNEGSKA (reference sequence). The CDR3 DNA reads TGCAGTGCTAGCCCACTGTCGGGCGGCGACGGTGAGCAGTTCTTC. It specifies CSASPLSGGDGEQFF.

This clonotype was recorded many times. V is TRBV7-9 and J is TRBJ2-7, with a possible D match to TRBD1 (7 bases). The CDR3 sequence is 15 residues long. Germline CDR1 and CDR2: SEHNR and FQNEAQ (reference sequence). Trimming left V 1 base short and J 1 base short, with 11 bases between. CDR3 DNA sequence: TGTGCCAGCAGCTTAGAGACAGGGAGGTCCTACGAGCAGTACTTC. This codes for CASSLETGRSYEQYF.

This clonotype was recorded at least ten times. The chain is built from TRBV20-1 and TRBJ1-5; no clear D gene. With 5 bases removed from V and 4 bases from J, the gap between germline ends came to 15 bases. Germline-derived CDR1 and CDR2 are DFQATT and SNEGSKA (reference sequence). This CDR3 comprises 14 residues. The CDR3 DNA reads TGCAGTGCTTCCGACGGGCAGTTTAATCAGCCCCAGCATTTT. Translation gives CSASDGQFNQPQHF.

The sample holds many counts of this clonotype. The chain carries TRBV6-5 and TRBJ1-2, with TRBD1 matching 8 bases. Trimming at V came to 6 bases and at J to 7 bases, leaving 4 bases not matched to a gene. Germline assignment: CDR1 MNHEY and CDR2 SVGAGI. CDR3 length: 12 residues. CDR3 amino acids: CASRTGESGYTF. CDR3 coding DNA: TGTGCCAGCAGGACAGGGGAAAGTGGCTACACCTTC.

There are many counts of this clonotype. The rearrangement links TRBV5-6 to TRBJ2-5; D remains unclear. V lost 0 bases and J lost 5, with 8 bases in between. This CDR3 region has 13 residues. The germline gives CDR1 SGHDT, CDR2 YYEEEE. The CDR3 sequence: CASSLGVWETQYF. CDR3 coding DNA: TGTGCCAGCAGCTTGGGGGTTTGGGAGACCCAGTACTTC.

There are many counts of this clonotype. The chain carries TRBV5-1 and TRBJ2-5, with 8 bases fitting TRBD1. The ends lost 3 bases at V and 5 bases at J; junction bases unmatched: 3. The CDR3 runs to 13 residues. Germline V gene lookup returns CDR1 SGHRS and CDR2 YFSETQ. DNA of the CDR3: TGCGCCAGCAGCTGGGGACAGGAGGAGACCCAGTACTTC. The encoded protein is CASSWGQEETQYF.

This clonotype was observed at least ten times. V gene TRBV20-1 combines with J gene TRBJ2-5, with D tentatively TRBD2 (5 bases). Germline CDR1 and CDR2: DFQATT and SNEGSKA (reference sequence). Trimming cost V 6 bases and J 2 bases, with 19 bases left between them. The CDR3 sequence is 15 residues long. CDR3 nucleotide sequence: TGCAGTGCCAGCTCTCCTATGGAGCGGCAAGAGACCCAGTACTTC. The encoded protein is CSASSPMERQETQYF.

This chain connects TRBV20-1 to TRBJ2-2; the match to TRBD2 covers 9 bases. V lost 3 bases to trimming and J lost 3 bases; unmatched junction nucleotides: 5. This CDR3 is built from 15 residues. Germline-derived CDR1 and CDR2 are DFQATT and SNEGSKA (reference sequence). CDR3 DNA sequence: TGCAGTGCTAGCGGGCTAGCGGGGCACACCGGGGAGCTGTTTTTT. Translation gives CSASGLAGHTGELFF.